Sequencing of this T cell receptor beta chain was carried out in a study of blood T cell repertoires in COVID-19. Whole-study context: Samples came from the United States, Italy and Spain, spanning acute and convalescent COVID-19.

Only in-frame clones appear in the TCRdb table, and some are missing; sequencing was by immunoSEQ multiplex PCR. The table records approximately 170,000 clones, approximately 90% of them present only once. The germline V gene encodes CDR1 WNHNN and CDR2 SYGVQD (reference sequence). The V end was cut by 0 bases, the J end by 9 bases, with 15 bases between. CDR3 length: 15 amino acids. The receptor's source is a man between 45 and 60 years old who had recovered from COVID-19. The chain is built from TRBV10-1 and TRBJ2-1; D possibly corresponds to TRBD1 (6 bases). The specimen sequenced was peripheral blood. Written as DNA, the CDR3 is TGCGCCAGCAGTGAGTCGACCGTGGGGGCTGCTGAGCAGTTCTTC. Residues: CASSESTVGAAEQFF.